The sequence of this TCR beta chain was determined in a study of identical twins. Overall study results and limits: The more abundant beta clonotypes in cord blood had fewer insertions, and memory repertoires did not show this. Within monozygotic twins, out-of-frame TCR alpha sharing was underestimated by the models. Weaker excess twin sharing was seen among beta out-of-frame sequences.

Germline loops: CDR1 LNHNV, CDR2 YYDKDF (reference sequence). The CDR3 spans 17 residues. V gave up 3 bases and J gave up 2 bases; unmatched junction bases: 10. Via MiXCR, TCRdb re-called the 5' RACE reads, giving one row per CDR3 protein. The sample includes about 300,000 distinct CDR3 sequences, about 12% of them seen just once. This clonotype has just a few counts. Its specificity is unknown. The data also belong to a second study, concerning yellow fever vaccine responses in identical twins. As that report states: Reported findings indicate that twins' vaccine T cell responses seemed partially convergent, partially personalized.

Specimen: CD8+ T cells sorted from blood. This clonotype was obtained from a woman aged 18-29 years in good health. The V and J genes are TRBV15 and TRBJ2-3; 8 nucleotides align to TRBD2. The DNA for the CDR3 is TGTGCCACCAGCAGCCAGCTAGCGGGTCTACCCACAGATACGCAGTATTTT. Its translation is CATSSQLAGLPTDTQYF.